This T cell receptor beta chain was recovered during a study of T cell changes during pregnancy in multiple sclerosis. From germline, CDR1 is SGHRS and CDR2 YFSETQ. With 3 bases removed from V and 7 bases from J, the gap between germline ends came to 13 bases. The CDR3 is 13 residues long. Repertoires were generated with immunoSEQ multiplex PCR, while TCRdb's copy carries only in-frame clones and drops some. The sample shows tens of thousands of clones, just over 90% of them seen only once. Material: peripheral blood, obtained in the second trimester of pregnancy. This receptor was obtained from a female donor in good health, enrolled as a control in a pregnancy study. The rearrangement uses TRBV5-1 and TRBJ1-2, with D tentatively TRBD1 (6 bases). The CDR3 is CASSSGGQSGYTF. CDR3 sequence (DNA): TGCGCCAGCAGCTCCGGGGGGCAGAGTGGCTACACCTTC.